Presented here are 6 T cell receptor beta chains from one specimen sequenced in a study of shared clonotypes between healthy human individuals. Naive CD8 cells lacked CD45RO and underwent positive selection for CCR7, leaving out terminally differentiated effector memory CD45RA+ cells. Libraries were prepared by immunoSEQ multiplex PCR; TCRdb keeps only in-frame clonotypes and omits some of them. Of roughly 2.1 million clones listed, approximately 94% are singletons. The sequenced sample consisted of naive CD8+ T cells from PBMCs. These receptors originate from a man aged 18 to 30 in good health. Some clones in this sample may be carry-over from other donors' samples.

The CDR3 is CASSLSSHYEQYF. As DNA, the CDR3 is TGTGCCAGCAGCTTGTCGTCCCACTACGAGCAGTACTTC. The rearrangement uses TRBV14 and TRBJ2-7; the D is unclear. Germline V CDR1 and CDR2: SGHDN, FVKESK. The ends were cut back, 5 bases at V and 3 bases at J, with 11 bases in the middle. The CDR3 spans 13 residues.

J is TRBJ2-7 and V is TRBV11-2; 7 positions match TRBD1. Per the germline V gene, CDR1 is SGHAT and CDR2 is FQNNGV. V lost 4 bases to trimming and J lost 0 bases; unmatched junction nucleotides: 3. This CDR3 contains 14 residues. CDR3 sequence (DNA): TGTGCCAGCAGCTGGGACAGCACCTCCTACGAGCAGTACTTC. Its protein product is CASSWDSTSYEQYF.

J is TRBJ2-7 and V is TRBV5-6; perhaps TRBD1 as D (6 bases). The CDR3 contains 12 residues. Germline V gene sequence: CDR1 SGHDT, CDR2 YYEEEE. V shed 4 bases and J shed 3 bases, with 8 bases lying between them. The chain's CDR3 is CASSRTDYEQYF. The CDR3 region has the DNA TGTGCCAGCAGCCGGACAGACTACGAGCAGTACTTC.

Note on this clone: This same CDR3 is encoded by further DNA sequences in the sample. This chain joins TRBV7-9 and TRBJ2-7; D call uncertain. This CDR3 region has 13 residues. V was cut by 0 bases and J by 1 base, with 4 bases left in between. Per germline, CDR1 SEHNR and CDR2 FQNEAQ (reference sequence). CDR3 loop: CASSLASSYEQYF. CDR3 nucleotide sequence: TGTGCCAGCAGCTTAGCTAGTTCCTACGAGCAGTACTTC.

The chain couples TRBV7-9 to TRBJ2-2, with a possible D match to TRBD1 (5 bases). Per the germline V gene, CDR1 is SEHNR and CDR2 is FQNEAQ (reference sequence). This CDR3 spans 15 amino acids. The V and J ends lost 1 base and 6 bases respectively, with 12 bases between them. CDR3 sequence: CASSLVGAQPGELFF. The CDR3 coding sequence is TGTGCCAGCAGCTTAGTAGGGGCCCAGCCCGGGGAGCTGTTTTTT. The variable domain in full, completed from reference TRBV7-9 and TRBJ2-2, reads DTGVSQNPRHKITKRGQNVTFRCDPISEHNRLYWYRQTLGQGPEFLTYFQNEAQLEKSRLLSDRFSAERPKGSFSTLEIQRTEQGDSAMYLCASSLVGAQPGELFFGEGSRLTVL.

This rearrangement joins TRBV4-1 to TRBJ1-6; D gene uncertain. The CDR3 consists of 14 residues. Germline V CDR1 and CDR2: MGHRA, YSYEKL. Trimming left V 4 bases short and J 5 bases short, with 9 bases between. CDR3 nucleotide sequence: TGCGCCAGCAGCCCCGGACCGAATAATTCACCCCTCCACTTT. Its translation: CASSPGPNNSPLHF.